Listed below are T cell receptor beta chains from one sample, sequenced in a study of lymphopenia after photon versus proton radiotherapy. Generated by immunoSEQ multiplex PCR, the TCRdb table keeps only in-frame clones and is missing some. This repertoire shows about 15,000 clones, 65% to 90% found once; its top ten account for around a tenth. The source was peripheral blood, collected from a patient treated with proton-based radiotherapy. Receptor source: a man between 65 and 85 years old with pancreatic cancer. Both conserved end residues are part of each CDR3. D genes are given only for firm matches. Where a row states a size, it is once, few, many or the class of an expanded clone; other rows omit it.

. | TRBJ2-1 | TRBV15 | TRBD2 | CATSRDASTSGKNEQFF | TGTGCCACCAGCAGAGATGCATCCACTAGCGGGAAAAATGAGCAGTTCTTC
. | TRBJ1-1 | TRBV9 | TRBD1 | CASSVGGMTGSFVGTEAFF | TGTGCCAGCAGCGTAGGTGGTATGACAGGGAGTTTTGTAGGCACTGAAGCTTTCTTT
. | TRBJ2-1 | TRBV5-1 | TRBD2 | CASSSALADYYNEQFF | TGCGCCAGCAGTTCCGCCCTAGCGGACTACTACAATGAGCAGTTCTTC
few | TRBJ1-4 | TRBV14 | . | CASSHPDPLTNEKLFF | TGTGCCAGCAGCCATCCAGACCCCTTAACTAATGAAAAACTGTTTTTT
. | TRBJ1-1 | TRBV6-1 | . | CAIWVTEAFF | TGTGCCATCTGGGTGACTGAAGCTTTCTTT
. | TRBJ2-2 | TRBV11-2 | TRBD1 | CASSRQGGLGTGELFF | TGTGCCAGCAGCAGACAGGGGGGATTGGGCACCGGGGAGCTGTTTTTT
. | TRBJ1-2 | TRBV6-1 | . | CASSEWQADTF | TGTGCCAGCAGTGAATGGCAGGCAGACACCTTC
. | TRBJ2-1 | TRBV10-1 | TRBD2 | CASSESFRGGSYNEQFF | TGCGCCAGCAGTGAGTCTTTCCGGGGGGGCTCCTACAATGAGCAGTTCTTC
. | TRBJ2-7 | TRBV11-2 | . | CASSPRTGPYEQYF | TGTGCCAGCAGCCCGCGGACGGGACCCTACGAGCAGTACTTC
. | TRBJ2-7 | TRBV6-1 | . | CASSGDSYEQYF | TGTGCCAGCAGTGGCGACTCCTACGAGCAGTACTTC
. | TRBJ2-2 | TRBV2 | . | CASTRGQNTGELFF | TGTGCCAGCACCCGCGGACAGAACACCGGGGAGCTGTTTTTT
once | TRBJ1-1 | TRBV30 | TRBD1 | CAWSTTGDGEAFF | TGTGCCTGGAGTACGACAGGGGACGGTGAAGCTTTCTTT
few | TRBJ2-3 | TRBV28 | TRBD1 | CASSVLTGVRTDTQYF | TGTGCCAGCAGTGTCCTGACAGGGGTCCGGACAGATACGCAGTATTTT
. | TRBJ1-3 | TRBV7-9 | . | CASSPGAGSRNTIYF | TGTGCCAGCAGCCCGGGCGCAGGGAGCAGAAACACCATATATTTT
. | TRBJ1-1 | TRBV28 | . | CASSRGGARTEAFF | TGTGCCAGCAGCCGTGGGGGGGCGCGCACTGAAGCTTTCTTT
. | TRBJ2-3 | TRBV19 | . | CASKSGTGGTDTQYF | TGTGCCAGTAAATCGGGGACGGGAGGCACAGATACGCAGTATTTT
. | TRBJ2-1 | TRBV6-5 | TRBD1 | CASSYAGTGLGDEQFF | TGTGCCAGCAGTTACGCGGGGACAGGGCTTGGGGATGAGCAGTTCTTC
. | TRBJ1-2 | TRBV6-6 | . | CASSPGANYGYTF | TGTGCCAGCAGCCCAGGAGCTAACTATGGCTACACCTTC
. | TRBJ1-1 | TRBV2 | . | CASNRQRNTEAFF | TGTGCCAGCAATCGCCAGAGGAACACTGAAGCTTTCTTT
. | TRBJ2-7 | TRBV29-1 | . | CSVSDSGYTYEQYF | TGCAGCGTTTCGGACAGCGGTTATACCTACGAGCAGTACTTC
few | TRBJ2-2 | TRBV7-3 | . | CASSPAGTNTGELFF | TGTGCCAGCAGCCCGGCCGGGACGAACACCGGGGAGCTGTTTTTT
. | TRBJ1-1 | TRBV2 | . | CASTKAYQNTEAFF | TGTGCCAGCACCAAGGCATACCAGAACACTGAAGCTTTCTTT
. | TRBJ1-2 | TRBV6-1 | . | CASLSRWGYTF | TGTGCCAGCCTTTCAAGATGGGGCTACACCTTC
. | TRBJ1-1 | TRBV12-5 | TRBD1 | CASGLPDRGEAFF | TGTGCTAGTGGTTTGCCCGACAGGGGCGAAGCTTTCTTT
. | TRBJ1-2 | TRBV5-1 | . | CASGDYGYTF | TGCGCCAGCGGGGACTATGGCTACACCTTC
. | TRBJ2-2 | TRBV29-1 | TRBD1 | CSVEPQGGTGELFF | TGCAGCGTCGAGCCACAGGGGGGCACCGGGGAGCTGTTTTTT
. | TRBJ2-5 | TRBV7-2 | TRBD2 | CASSLWGGVRETQYF | TGTGCCAGCAGCTTGTGGGGGGGGGTCCGAGAGACCCAGTACTTC
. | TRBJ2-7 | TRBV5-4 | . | CASSPGQLPYEQYF | TGTGCCAGCAGCCCAGGACAGTTACCCTACGAGCAGTACTTC
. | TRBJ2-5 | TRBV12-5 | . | CASGFTGIETQYF | TGTGCTAGTGGTTTCACAGGGATTGAGACCCAGTACTTC
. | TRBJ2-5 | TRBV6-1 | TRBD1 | CASSEAAGGRETQYF | TGTGCCAGCAGTGAAGCGGCAGGGGGCAGGGAGACCCAGTACTTC
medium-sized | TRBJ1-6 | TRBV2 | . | CASSGGFGSPLHF | TGTGCCAGCAGTGGGGGCTTCGGGTCACCCCTCCACTTT
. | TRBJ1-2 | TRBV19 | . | CASRPENEGRPSFNYGYTF | TGTGCCAGTAGACCCGAAAACGAGGGACGGCCGTCATTTAACTATGGCTACACCTTC